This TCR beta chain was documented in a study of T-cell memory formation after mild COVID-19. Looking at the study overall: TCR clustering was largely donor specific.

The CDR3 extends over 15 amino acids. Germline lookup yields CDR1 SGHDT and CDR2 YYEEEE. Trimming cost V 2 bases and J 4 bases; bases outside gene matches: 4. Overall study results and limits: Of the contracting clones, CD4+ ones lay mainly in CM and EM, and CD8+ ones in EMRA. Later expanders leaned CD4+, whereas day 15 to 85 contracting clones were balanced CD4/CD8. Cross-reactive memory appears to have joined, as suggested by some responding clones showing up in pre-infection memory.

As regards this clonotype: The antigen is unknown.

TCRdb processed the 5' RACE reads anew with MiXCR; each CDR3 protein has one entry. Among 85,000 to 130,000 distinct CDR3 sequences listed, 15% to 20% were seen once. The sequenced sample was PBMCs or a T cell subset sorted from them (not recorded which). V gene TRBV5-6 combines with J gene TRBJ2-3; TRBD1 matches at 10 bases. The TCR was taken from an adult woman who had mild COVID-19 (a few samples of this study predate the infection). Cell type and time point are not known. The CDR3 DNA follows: TGTGCCAGCAGCTTAGGGACAGGGGCAGCAGATACGCAGTATTTT. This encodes CASSLGTGAADTQYF.